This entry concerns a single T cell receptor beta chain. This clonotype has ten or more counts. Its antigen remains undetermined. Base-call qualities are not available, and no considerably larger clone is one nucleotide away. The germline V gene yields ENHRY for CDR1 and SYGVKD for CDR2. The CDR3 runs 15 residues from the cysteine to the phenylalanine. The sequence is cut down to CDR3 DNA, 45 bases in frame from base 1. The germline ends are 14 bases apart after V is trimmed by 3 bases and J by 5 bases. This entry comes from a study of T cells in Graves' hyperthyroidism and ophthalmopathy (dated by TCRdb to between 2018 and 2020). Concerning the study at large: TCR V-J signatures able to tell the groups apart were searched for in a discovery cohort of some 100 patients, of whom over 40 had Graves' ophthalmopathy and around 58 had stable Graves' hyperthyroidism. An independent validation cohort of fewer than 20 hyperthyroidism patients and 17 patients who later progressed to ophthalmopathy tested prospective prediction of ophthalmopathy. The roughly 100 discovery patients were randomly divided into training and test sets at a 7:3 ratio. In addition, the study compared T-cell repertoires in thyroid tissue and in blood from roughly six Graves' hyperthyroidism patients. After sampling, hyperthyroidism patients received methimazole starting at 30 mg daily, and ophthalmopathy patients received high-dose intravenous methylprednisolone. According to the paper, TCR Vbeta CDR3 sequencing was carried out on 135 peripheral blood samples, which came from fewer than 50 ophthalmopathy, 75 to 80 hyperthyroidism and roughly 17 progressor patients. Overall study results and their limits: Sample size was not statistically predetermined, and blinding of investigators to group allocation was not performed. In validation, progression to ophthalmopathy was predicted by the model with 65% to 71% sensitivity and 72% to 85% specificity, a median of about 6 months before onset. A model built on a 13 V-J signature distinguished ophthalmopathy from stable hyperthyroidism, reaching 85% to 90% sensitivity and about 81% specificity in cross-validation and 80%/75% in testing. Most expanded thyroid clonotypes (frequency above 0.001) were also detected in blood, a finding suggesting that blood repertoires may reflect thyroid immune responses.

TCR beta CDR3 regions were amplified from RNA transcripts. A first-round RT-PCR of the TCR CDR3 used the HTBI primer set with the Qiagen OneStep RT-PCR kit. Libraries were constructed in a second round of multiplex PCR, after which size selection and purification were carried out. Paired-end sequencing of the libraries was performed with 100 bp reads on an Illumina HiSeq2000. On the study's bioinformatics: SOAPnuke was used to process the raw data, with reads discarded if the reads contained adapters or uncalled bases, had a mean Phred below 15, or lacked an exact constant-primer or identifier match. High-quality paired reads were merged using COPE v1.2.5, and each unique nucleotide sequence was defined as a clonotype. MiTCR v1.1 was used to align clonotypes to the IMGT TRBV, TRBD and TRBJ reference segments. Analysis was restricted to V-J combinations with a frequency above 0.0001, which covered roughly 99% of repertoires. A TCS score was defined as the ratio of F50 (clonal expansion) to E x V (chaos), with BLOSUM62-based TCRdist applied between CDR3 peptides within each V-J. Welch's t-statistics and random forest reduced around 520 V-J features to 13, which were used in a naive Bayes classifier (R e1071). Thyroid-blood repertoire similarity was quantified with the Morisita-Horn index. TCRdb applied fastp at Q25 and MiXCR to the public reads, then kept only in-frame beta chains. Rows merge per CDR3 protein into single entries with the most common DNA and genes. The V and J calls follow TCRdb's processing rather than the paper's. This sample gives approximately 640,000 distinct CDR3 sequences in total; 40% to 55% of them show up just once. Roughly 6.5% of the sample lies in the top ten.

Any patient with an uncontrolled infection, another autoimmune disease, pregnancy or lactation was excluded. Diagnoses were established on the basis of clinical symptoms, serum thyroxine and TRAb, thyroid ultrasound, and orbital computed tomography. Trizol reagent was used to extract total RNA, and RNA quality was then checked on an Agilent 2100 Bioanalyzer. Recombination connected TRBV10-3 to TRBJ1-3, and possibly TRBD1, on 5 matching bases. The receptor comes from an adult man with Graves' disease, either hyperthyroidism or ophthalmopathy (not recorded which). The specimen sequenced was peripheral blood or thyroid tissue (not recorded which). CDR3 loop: CAISEDGGGRNTIYF. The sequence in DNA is TGTGCCATCAGTGAAGACGGGGGAGGGAGAAACACCATATATTTT.